Below, 11 T cell receptor beta chains from the same sample are listed, as sequenced in a study of CD8 T cells in Susac syndrome. The RNA, about 0.5 to 1 ug, was put through reverse transcription using random hexamers. TCRdb ran MiXCR on the immunoSEQ multiplex PCR reads and lists one entry per CDR3 protein. Of 95,000 to 150,000 distinct CDR3 sequences in the sample, around 96% are singletons; the top ten hold approximately 0.22%. The sequenced sample was CD8+ T cells from PBMCs. The receptors stem from a human donor with Susac syndrome.

The chain is built from TRBV3-1 and TRBJ2-2; D might be TRBD2 (6 bases). CDR1 and CDR2 (germline): LGHDT, YNNKEL (reference sequence). Deletions cut 4 bases from V and 0 bases from J, with 18 bases between. This CDR3 is 18 amino acids long. The CDR3 protein is CASSPNLSGSSNTGELFF. CDR3 DNA sequence: TGTGCCAGCAGCCCCAACCTCTCCGGGAGTTCGAACACCGGGGAGCTGTTTTTT. Using reference TRBV3-1 and TRBJ2-2 for the parts outside the CDR3, the full variable domain is DTAVSQTPKYLVTQMGNDKSIKCEQNLGHDTMYWYKQDSKKFLKIMFSYNNKELIINETVPNRFSPKSPDKAHLNLHINSLELGDSAVYFCASSPNLSGSSNTGELFFGEGSRLTVL.

The chain uses TRBV25-1 and TRBJ2-2; 10 positions agree with TRBD2. In germline, CDR1 is MGHDK, CDR2 SYGVNS. The trim removed 8 bases at V and 5 bases at J, leaving 17 bases unmatched. The CDR3 spans 18 residues. The CDR3 sequence is CASRVGRLDSGRTGELFF. The CDR3 DNA reads as TGTGCCAGCCGGGTGGGTCGACTTGATAGCGGGAGGACCGGGGAGCTGTTTTTT.

This clonotype was seen only once. This rearrangement joins TRBV4-2 to TRBJ2-7; TRBD2 aligns across 8 bases. CDR1 is LGHNA, CDR2 YNFKEQ, per germline. After removal of 0 bases from V and 2 bases from J, the junction contained 3 bases not matched to a gene. The CDR3 spans 15 residues. The CDR3 is CASSQDQAGAYEQYF. The CDR3, as DNA: TGTGCCAGCAGCCAAGATCAAGCGGGGGCCTACGAGCAGTACTTC.

The V call is TRBV2, the J call TRBJ2-7; possibly TRBD2 for D (6 bases). V was trimmed by 8 bases and J by 3 bases, leaving 8 bases between them. The CDR3 totals 11 residues. The V gene's germline CDR1 is SNHLY and CDR2 FYNNEI. The CDR3 coding sequence is TGTGCCAGCTTAGCGGTCTACGAGCAGTACTTC. Translated, it gives CASLAVYEQYF.

The chain links TRBV20-1 to TRBJ1-5; D might be TRBD1 (5 bases). Germline loops: CDR1 DFQATT, CDR2 SNEGSKA (reference sequence). Trimming took off 0 bases at V and 4 bases at J, with 10 bases between the two ends. The CDR3 totals 14 residues. The CDR3 region has the DNA TGCAGTGCTAGAGATGGGACGGAAAATCAGCCCCAGCATTTT. Its translation: CSARDGTENQPQHF.

This chain uses TRBV9 with TRBJ1-5, with 10 bases matching TRBD1. The CDR3 loop spans 16 amino acids. The V gene's germline CDR1 is SGDLS and CDR2 YYNGEE. V gave up 0 bases and J gave up 7 bases; unmatched junction bases: 7. The DNA for the CDR3 is TGTGCCAGCAGCGTAGGTGGGACAGGGGAGAACCAGCCCCAGCATTTT. It translates to CASSVGGTGENQPQHF.

The chain couples TRBV25-1 to TRBJ2-5; tentatively, D is TRBD2 (6 bases). V dropped 3 bases and J dropped 5 bases, with 13 bases sitting between them. CDR3 size: 14 residues. Germline values: CDR1 MGHDK, CDR2 SYGVNS. CDR3 sequence: CASSEMGGRETQYF. In nucleotides, the CDR3 is TGTGCCAGCAGTGAGATGGGGGGTCGCGAGACCCAGTACTTC.

The V and J genes are TRBV9 and TRBJ2-1; 8 bases line up with TRBD2. V was pared by 4 bases and J by 7 bases, with 10 bases of the junction left unmatched. The CDR3 spans 15 residues. CDR1 is SGDLS and CDR2 is YYNGEE in the germline V gene. CDR3 loop: CASSFGGGMGNEQFF. CDR3 DNA: TGTGCCAGCAGCTTTGGCGGGGGGATGGGTAATGAGCAGTTCTTC.

The gene calls are TRBV20-1 and TRBJ2-1, with TRBD2 matching over 7 bases. V was pared by 0 bases and J by 5 bases, with 4 bases of the junction left unmatched. The CDR3 contains 14 residues. The germline V gene encodes CDR1 DFQATT and CDR2 SNEGSKA (reference sequence). In DNA, the CDR3 is TGCAGTGCTAGAGATGGGAGGGAGAACAATGAGCAGTTCTTC. Amino acids: CSARDGRENNEQFF.

The V gene is TRBV3-1, the J gene TRBJ1-2; no clear D. V lost 5 bases to trimming and J lost 5 bases, with 18 bases between them. The CDR3 is made up of 15 amino acids. The V gene's germline CDR1 is LGHDT and CDR2 YNNKEL (reference sequence). CDR3: CASSSFGGEGYGYTF. The CDR3 DNA is TGTGCCAGCAGCTCTTTTGGAGGTGAAGGATATGGCTACACCTTC.

The chain links TRBV12-3 or TRBV12-4 to TRBJ2-5, with TRBD2 matching 7 bases. Losses at the gene ends were 5 bases for V and 3 bases for J; bases not matched to a gene: 3. The CDR3 extends over 13 amino acids. CDR3 coding DNA: TGTGCCAGCAGTCTAAGCGGGAAAGAGACCCAGTACTTC. It translates to CASSLSGKETQYF.